This T cell receptor beta chain originates from a study of control samples from healthy donors and cancer patients. Using immunoSEQ multiplex PCR, the repertoire was profiled, and TCRdb retains in-frame clones only, with some absent. The sample holds about 120,000 clones; about 90% are singletons and the top ten take approximately 39%. CDR3 length: 15 residues. Per the germline V gene, CDR1 is SGHRS and CDR2 is YFSETQ. Trimming shortened V by 2 bases and J by 2 bases, and 10 bases separated the two germline ends. Sequenced: blood. The sequence came from a man aged 50-60 years in good health. The V call is TRBV5-1, the J call TRBJ2-2; unclear D gene. In DNA, the CDR3 is TGCGCCAGCAGCTTCGGCAGCACTAACACCGGGGAGCTGTTTTTT. It translates to CASSFGSTNTGELFF.